A selection of T cell receptor beta chains follows, all from one sample in a study of blood T cell repertoires in COVID-19. Produced via immunoSEQ multiplex PCR; TCRdb's table is partial and in-frame only. Of approximately 28,000 clones in the sample, 90% are singletons; the top ten hold 7.5% to 9%. Sequenced: peripheral blood. Every receptor here comes from a man aged 70-80 years with active or convalescent COVID-19. CDR3s include the opening cysteine and the closing phenylalanine or tryptophan. Fields, in order: V gene, J gene, CDR3 length, CDR3 protein.

v_gene: TRBV27
j_gene: TRBJ1-1
len: 13
CDR3aa: CASSVDRTSSSFF

v_gene: TRBV6-5
j_gene: TRBJ1-6
len: 14
CDR3aa: CASRTGGQNSPLHF

v_gene: TRBV19
j_gene: TRBJ2-3
len: 15
CDR3aa: CASSNREGAADTQYF

v_gene: TRBV10-3
j_gene: TRBJ1-2
len: 11
CDR3aa: CAIRNFYGYTF

v_gene: TRBV28
j_gene: TRBJ1-2
len: 13
CDR3aa: CASSLGSIYGYTF

v_gene: TRBV5-1
j_gene: TRBJ1-1
len: 13
CDR3aa: CASSFSGGTEAFF

v_gene: TRBV15
j_gene: TRBJ2-1
len: 16
CDR3aa: CATSRDLGGAYNEQFF

v_gene: TRBV24-1
j_gene: TRBJ1-5
len: 16
CDR3aa: CATSDSGQHSNQPQHF

v_gene: TRBV3-1/TRBV3-2
j_gene: TRBJ1-6
len: 14
CDR3aa: CASSPDRDNSPLHF

v_gene: TRBV9
j_gene: TRBJ2-2
len: 12
CDR3aa: CASSVYGGELFF

v_gene: TRBV29-1
j_gene: TRBJ1-1
len: 12
CDR3aa: CSVEGGNTEAFF

v_gene: TRBV20-1
j_gene: TRBJ1-1
len: 12
CDR3aa: CSASSQPRGAFF

v_gene: TRBV27
j_gene: TRBJ1-5
len: 16
CDR3aa: CASSSGTGHSNQPQHF

v_gene: TRBV12-3/TRBV12-4
j_gene: TRBJ1-2
len: 13
CDR3aa: CASTIRGRGGYTF

v_gene: TRBV14
j_gene: TRBJ1-4
len: 12
CDR3aa: CASGQVNEKLFF

v_gene: TRBV6-5
j_gene: TRBJ1-2
len: 14
CDR3aa: CASKETGGGYGYTF

v_gene: TRBV10-3
j_gene: TRBJ1-3
len: 16
CDR3aa: CAISEEFGGSGNTIYF

v_gene: TRBV5-1
j_gene: TRBJ2-2
len: 14
CDR3aa: CASRFSGATGELFF

v_gene: TRBV2
j_gene: TRBJ2-2
len: 15
CDR3aa: CASDTGGVSTGELFF

v_gene: TRBV6-2/TRBV6-3
j_gene: TRBJ1-5
len: 15
CDR3aa: CASSYPALERQPQHF

v_gene: TRBV29-1
j_gene: TRBJ1-1
len: 18
CDR3aa: CSVGKLTGGPSTVTEAFF

v_gene: TRBV5-1
j_gene: TRBJ2-2
len: 19
CDR3aa: CASSLAPLLSPPSTGELFF

v_gene: TRBV5-1
j_gene: TRBJ1-1
len: 15
CDR3aa: CASSLGQTRNTEAFF

v_gene: TRBV5-4
j_gene: TRBJ1-2
len: 15
CDR3aa: CASSLEQGALYGYTF

v_gene: TRBV29-1
j_gene: TRBJ2-7
len: 14
CDR3aa: CSVGLFRSSYEQYF

v_gene: TRBV5-8
j_gene: TRBJ1-3
len: 16
CDR3aa: CASSLGGASAGNTIYF

v_gene: TRBV11-2
j_gene: TRBJ1-2
len: 13
CDR3aa: CASSFPGDYGYTF

v_gene: TRBV4-1
j_gene: TRBJ1-2
len: 15
CDR3aa: CASSLIPGQGGGYTF

v_gene: TRBV6-1
j_gene: TRBJ1-2
len: 14
CDR3aa: CASSEIVRGHGYTF

v_gene: TRBV19
j_gene: TRBJ2-1
len: 17
CDR3aa: CATKPGLAGDSYNEQFF

v_gene: TRBV7-9
j_gene: TRBJ2-3
len: 15
CDR3aa: CASSFEWGGTDTQYF

v_gene: TRBV5-8
j_gene: TRBJ2-7
len: 13
CDR3aa: CASSWDRGYEQYF

v_gene: TRBV19
j_gene: TRBJ1-1
len: 17
CDR3aa: CASKSGVGSFLNTEAFF

v_gene: TRBV6-5
j_gene: TRBJ1-2
len: 14
CDR3aa: CASTRPGGMWGYTF

v_gene: TRBV7-9
j_gene: TRBJ2-3
len: 15
CDR3aa: CASSLWTGLADTQYF

v_gene: TRBV7-8
j_gene: TRBJ1-1
len: 15
CDR3aa: CASSLALTGVTEAFF

v_gene: TRBV29-1
j_gene: TRBJ2-3
len: 13
CDR3aa: CSVRGASGIPPLF

v_gene: TRBV27
j_gene: TRBJ1-4
len: 14
CDR3aa: CASSGSGVREKLFF

v_gene: TRBV2
j_gene: TRBJ2-3
len: 12
CDR3aa: CASSVLGGTQYF